One and the same sample provided the 12 T cell receptor beta chains below, sequenced in a study of T cells in Graves' hyperthyroidism and ophthalmopathy. Using RNA transcripts as the source, TCR beta CDR3 regions were amplified. Using the HTBI primer set, a first-round RT-PCR was run on the TCR CDR3. TCRdb called the multiplex PCR reads again in MiXCR, with one record for every CDR3 protein. The sample consists of approximately 25,000 distinct CDR3 sequences, roughly 46% of them appearing once. The sequenced sample consisted of blood. Every receptor here comes from a woman aged 25 to 39 with Graves' hyperthyroidism.

This clonotype is medium-sized. This sequence joins TRBV24-1 and TRBJ2-5; no clear D gene. With 12 bases removed from V and 2 bases from J, the gap between germline ends came to 18 bases. The CDR3 length is 14 residues. From germline, CDR1 is KGHDR and CDR2 SFDVKD. The DNA for the CDR3 is TGTGCCTCCTCGGTAGGCGCGCAGCAAGAGACCCAGTACTTC. Translation gives CASSVGAQQETQYF.

The genes are TRBV29-1 and TRBJ2-1; 7 nucleotides match TRBD2. With V trimmed by 0 bases and J by 4 bases, 0 bases remained unmatched. The CDR3 runs 13 residues. CDR1 is SQVTM and CDR2 is ANQGSEA in the germline V gene. The CDR3 DNA is TGCAGCGTTGAAGAAGCGGGATACAATGAGCAGTTCTTC. Amino acids: CSVEEAGYNEQFF.

This clonotype is labeled as medium-sized. V usage is TRBV7-2 and J usage is TRBJ2-7; D perhaps matches TRBD2 (5 bases). This CDR3 contains 14 residues. Germline loops: CDR1 SGHTA, CDR2 FQGNSA. Trimming cost V 5 bases and J 6 bases, with 17 bases left between them. CDR3 region: CASSRLPLNSEQYF. In DNA form, the CDR3 reads TGTGCCAGCAGCCGACTACCTCTGAACTCCGAGCAGTACTTC.

This clonotype appeared a few times. The CDR3 reads CSVRRREGGEQYF. CDR3 coding DNA: TGCAGTGTAAGGCGCAGGGAAGGGGGCGAGCAGTACTTC. The chain carries TRBV20-1 and TRBJ2-7, with a weak D call TRBD1 (6 bases). CDR1 and CDR2 (germline): DFQATT, SNEGSKA (reference sequence). The CDR3 runs to 13 residues. V lost 7 bases to trimming and J lost 6 bases, with 19 bases between them.

The table lists this clonotype with many counts. V and J are TRBV28 and TRBJ1-1; perhaps TRBD1 as D (5 bases). The CDR3 spans 14 residues. The V end was cut by 6 bases, the J end by 0 bases, with 11 bases between. From germline, CDR1 is MDHEN and CDR2 SYDVKM. The CDR3 is CASRPAGMNTEAFF. The DNA for the CDR3 is TGTGCCAGCAGGCCCGCAGGGATGAACACTGAAGCTTTCTTT.

This clonotype was counted ten times or more. The chain uses TRBV6-6 and TRBJ2-3; TRBD2 matches 8 bases. This CDR3 spans 11 amino acids. After removal of 9 bases from V and 6 bases from J, the junction contained 2 bases not matched to a gene. The V gene's germline CDR1 is MNHNY and CDR2 SVGAGI (reference sequence). The CDR3 reads CASSGGDTQYF. The CDR3, as DNA: TGTGCCAGTTCGGGGGGGGATACGCAGTATTTT.

This clonotype occurred many times. This rearrangement joins TRBV18 to TRBJ1-1, with 8 bases matching TRBD1. The V gene's germline CDR1 is KGHSH and CDR2 LQKENI. With V trimmed by 4 bases and J by 7 bases, 2 bases remained unmatched. The CDR3 has 12 residues. This CDR3 is CASSRDRNEAFF. For the CDR3, the DNA is TGTGCCAGCTCACGGGACAGGAATGAAGCTTTCTTT.

This clonotype was seen at least ten times. The chain employs TRBV6-5 and TRBJ1-1, with unresolved D. This CDR3 contains 14 residues. Trimming stripped 5 bases from V and 0 bases from J, with 10 bases between. CDR1 and CDR2 from the germline V gene are MNHEY and SVGAGI. CDR3 bases: TGTGCCAGCAGTCGAGGGTGGATGAACACTGAAGCTTTCTTT. Protein sequence: CASSRGWMNTEAFF.

V gene TRBV19 combines with J gene TRBJ2-1; 7 bases line up with TRBD2. This CDR3 has 14 residues. V was clipped by 3 bases and J by 8 bases; unmatched bases: 7. CDR1 and CDR2 from the germline V gene are LNHDA and SQIVND (reference sequence). The CDR3 nucleotides are TGTGCCAGTAGTATGGTGGTAGCGGGCGATGAGCAGTTCTTC. Amino acids: CASSMVVAGDEQFF.

Comments on this clonotype: The CDR3 does not end in the conserved phenylalanine or tryptophan, so this is likely a read error. The chain joins TRBV7-3 to TRBJ1-2; D not certain. V lost 7 bases and J 4 bases, leaving 13 bases between the germline ends. Germline loops: CDR1 SGHTA, CDR2 FQGTGA. The CDR3 covers 13 residues. The CDR3 protein is CASTRTGPYGYTL. The CDR3, as DNA: TGTGCCAGCACTCGAACGGGTCCCTATGGCTACACCCTC.

This chain joins TRBV18 and TRBJ1-5, with 10 bases fitting TRBD1. The CDR3 is made up of 17 amino acids. In germline, CDR1 is KGHSH, CDR2 LQKENI. Unmatched junction bases numbered 8, after V lost 3 bases and J lost 3 bases. CDR3 protein: CASSPPGTGEYNQPQHF. CDR3 nucleotide sequence: TGTGCCAGCTCACCCCCTGGGACAGGGGAGTACAATCAGCCCCAGCATTTT.

The chain recombines TRBV6-5 with TRBJ2-1; TRBD2 matches 13 bases. Germline V gene lookup returns CDR1 MNHEY and CDR2 SVGAGI. V was clipped by 7 bases and J by 9 bases; unmatched bases: 9. CDR3 length: 15 amino acids. The CDR3, as DNA: TGTGCCAGCACTTCGACTAGCGGGAGGCCGGGTGAGCAGTTCTTC. Residues: CASTSTSGRPGEQFF.